The 17 T cell receptor beta chains below all came from one sample that was sequenced in a study of blood T cell repertoires in COVID-19. Sequenced by immunoSEQ multiplex PCR; TCRdb stores in-frame clones only, minus some. The top ten clones hold more than 20% of a sample with around 70,000 clones, around 75% of them seen once. The material sequenced was peripheral blood. The receptors were sampled from a man aged 70-80 years with acute or convalescent COVID-19.

This sequence joins TRBV5-5 and TRBJ1-1; D possibly corresponds to TRBD1 (5 bases). Germline V gene sequence: CDR1 SGHKS, CDR2 YYEKEE (reference sequence). The CDR3 has 17 residues. Trimming took 0 bases from V and 0 from J, leaving 15 bases between them. CDR3 in DNA: TGTGCCAGCAGCTTGGAGGAGTTTCAGGGCCTGAACACTGAAGCTTTCTTT. Translated, it gives CASSLEEFQGLNTEAFF. Full variable domain (outside the CDR3, taken from reference TRBV5-5 and TRBJ1-1): DAGVTQSPTHLIKTRGQQVTLRCSPISGHKSVSWYQQVLGQGPQFIFQYYEKEERGRGNFPDRFSARQFPNYSSELNVNALLLGDSALYLCASSLEEFQGLNTEAFFGQGTRLTVV.

V and J are TRBV2 and TRBJ1-1; D is undetermined. This CDR3 has 11 residues. Trimming took 4 bases from V and 7 from J, leaving 7 bases between them. Looked up from germline, CDR1 is SNHLY and CDR2 is FYNNEI. The CDR3 DNA is TGTGCCAGCAGTGTGTCCCGTGAAGCTTTCTTT. Encoded protein: CASSVSREAFF. The full variable domain, in which reference TRBV2 and TRBJ1-1 provide the parts outside the CDR3, is EPEVTQTPSHQVTQMGQEVILRCVPISNHLYFYWYRQILGQKVEFLVSFYNNEISEKSEIFDDQFSVERPDGSNFTLKIRSTKLEDSAMYFCASSVSREAFFGQGTRLTVV.

J is TRBJ2-5 and V is TRBV7-9, with 7 bases that match TRBD2. This CDR3 spans 15 amino acids. Germline V gene lookup returns CDR1 SEHNR and CDR2 FQNEAQ (reference sequence). With 4 bases clipped from V and 4 bases from J, the junction kept 9 bases outside the gene matches. Here the CDR3 DNA reads TGTGCCAGCAGCTCTGGACTAGGGGTCCGAGAGACCCAGTACTTC. Encoded protein: CASSSGLGVRETQYF.

This clone was seen more than once but under ten times. The rearrangement uses TRBV6-1 and TRBJ2-6, with D possibly being TRBD2 (6 bases). The germline gives CDR1 MNHNS, CDR2 SASEGT. The CDR3 has 17 residues. The ends were cut back, 4 bases at V and 0 bases at J, with 13 bases in the middle. The CDR3 loop reads CASSVDDGSSGANVLTF. CDR3 coding DNA: TGTGCCAGCAGTGTGGACGACGGGAGCTCTGGGGCCAACGTCCTGACTTTC.

The V call is TRBV28, the J call TRBJ1-4; TRBD1 matches 7 bases. Germline CDR1 MDHEN, CDR2 SYDVKM. Germline trimming cut 4 bases from V and 3 bases from J; bases unmatched to any gene: 5. The length of the CDR3 is 15 residues. The CDR3, as DNA: TGTGCCAGCAGTTCTACAGGGGCAGCTAATGAAAAACTGTTTTTT. Translated: CASSSTGAANEKLFF.

The chain recombines TRBV2 with TRBJ2-7; maybe TRBD2 (6 bases). The CDR3 is made up of 12 amino acids. Germline CDR1 is SNHLY and CDR2 is FYNNEI. Trimming took off 4 bases at V and 6 bases at J, with 10 bases between the two ends. The CDR3 loop reads CASSGDSGEQYF. In DNA, the CDR3 is TGTGCCAGCAGTGGGGACTCGGGCGAGCAGTACTTC.

The rearrangement uses TRBV28 and TRBJ2-7; D not resolved. CDR1 MDHEN and CDR2 SYDVKM come from the germline V gene. The V gene lost 0 bases and the J gene lost 4 bases, with 7 bases spanning the gap. The CDR3 length is 13 residues. The CDR3 bases are TGTGCCAGCAGTTTATGGGGCCCTTACGAGCAGTACTTC. This translates into CASSLWGPYEQYF.

The rearrangement uses TRBV7-9 and TRBJ2-2; D might be TRBD1 (5 bases). Germline V gene data show CDR1 as SEHNR and CDR2 as FQNEAQ (reference sequence). The CDR3 runs to 16 residues. Trimming took off 7 bases at V and 4 bases at J, with 19 bases between the two ends. The DNA of the CDR3 is TGTGCCAGCACCTTCGAACCTTTAGGGGTCACCGGGGAGCTGTTTTTT. Translated: CASTFEPLGVTGELFF.

V and J are TRBV7-6 and TRBJ2-5; 7 bases are shared with TRBD1. The CDR3 runs to 15 residues. V gave up 1 base and J gave up 4 bases; unmatched junction bases: 6. Germline V CDR1 and CDR2: SGHVS, FNYEAQ. CDR3 bases: TGTGCCAGCAGCTTAGACCCGACAGGGCTAGAGACCCAGTACTTC. This encodes CASSLDPTGLETQYF. The variable domain in full, completed from reference TRBV7-6 and TRBJ2-5, reads GAGVSQSPRYKVTKRGQDVALRCDPISGHVSLYWYRQALGQGPEFLTYFNYEAQQDKSGLPNDRFSAERPEGSISTLTIQRTEQRDSAMYRCASSLDPTGLETQYFGPGTRLLVL.

This sequence joins TRBV11-2 and TRBJ2-7; 12 nucleotides agree with TRBD2. The CDR3 contains 15 residues. Germline V gives CDR1 SGHAT, CDR2 FQNNGV. The ends lost 5 bases at V and 7 bases at J; junction bases unmatched: 9. Here the CDR3 DNA reads TGTGCCAGCAGCCCTCTAGCGGGAGGGCCCGGGGAGCAGTACTTC. This gives the protein CASSPLAGGPGEQYF.

The genes are TRBV19 and TRBJ2-1, with D possibly being TRBD2 (5 bases). CDR3 length equals 17 residues. Deletions cut 8 bases from V and 0 bases from J, with 20 bases between. Per the germline V gene, CDR1 is LNHDA and CDR2 is SQIVND (reference sequence). The CDR3 sequence: CASARAISFHSYNEQFF. The CDR3 nucleotides read TGTGCCAGTGCGAGGGCGATTAGCTTCCACTCCTACAATGAGCAGTTCTTC.

This clone was seen only a few times. The chain links TRBV4-3 to TRBJ2-1, with a weak D call TRBD2 (6 bases). The CDR3 sequence is 11 residues long. V lost 4 bases and J lost 9, with 7 bases in between. Germline loops: CDR1 LGHNA, CDR2 YSLEER. DNA for the CDR3: TGCGCCAGCAGCCCCGGGGGTGAGCAGTTCTTC. Encoded protein: CASSPGGEQFF.

The rearrangement joins TRBV5-4 to TRBJ1-2; 7 bases are shared with TRBD1. Germline V gene data show CDR1 as SGHNT and CDR2 as YYREEE (reference sequence). V trimming: 6 bases; J trimming: 0 bases; junction bases outside the gene matches: 2. The CDR3 runs to 13 residues. The CDR3 here is CASKTGTNYGYTF. The CDR3 DNA is TGTGCCAGCAAGACAGGGACTAACTATGGCTACACCTTC.

The chain joins TRBV5-1 to TRBJ1-5; TRBD1 matches at 7 bases. This CDR3 comprises 15 residues. V shed 1 base, J shed 5 bases, and the junction held 6 bases outside the gene matches. The germline gives CDR1 SGHRS, CDR2 YFSETQ. This CDR3 reads CASSLWGTADQPQHF. The CDR3 DNA reads as TGCGCCAGCAGCTTGTGGGGGACAGCAGATCAGCCCCAGCATTTT.

The genes are TRBV28 and TRBJ1-2; TRBD1 matches 8 bases. The CDR3 runs 14 residues. Germline trimming cut 3 bases from V and 8 bases from J; bases unmatched to any gene: 8. The germline V gene has CDR1 MDHEN and CDR2 SYDVKM. In DNA, the CDR3 is TGTGCCAGCAGTTTGACTCGGACAGGGAGAGGCTACACCTTC. It translates to CASSLTRTGRGYTF.

This chain joins TRBV5-1 and TRBJ2-2, with TRBD1 matching over 7 bases. This CDR3 is built from 16 residues. Losses at the gene ends were 3 bases for V and 2 bases for J; bases not matched to a gene: 7. In germline, CDR1 is SGHRS, CDR2 YFSETQ. The CDR3 spells CASSSQTGVNTGELFF. The CDR3 DNA follows: TGCGCCAGCAGCTCTCAAACAGGGGTAAACACCGGGGAGCTGTTTTTT.

CDR3 residues: CASSLGAVGNTIYF. CDR3 bases: TGTGCCAGCAGTTTAGGGGCAGTAGGAAACACCATATATTTT. V usage is TRBV28 and J usage is TRBJ1-3, with D perhaps matching TRBD1 (5 bases). The CDR3 is made up of 14 amino acids. Per germline, CDR1 MDHEN and CDR2 SYDVKM. The germline V and J ends were trimmed by 2 bases and 4 bases, with 9 bases remaining between them.